This TCR beta chain was sequenced during a study of T cell clonotyping in hematopoietic cell transplantation. Study-wide points: After transplant, recipient diversity fell while pathologically expanded clonotypes grew through day 180. Cells were unsorted, so CD4 and CD8 contributions were not separated. At the given depth, recipient repertoires were over 95% de novo clonotypes.

The germline V and J ends were trimmed by 7 bases and 0 bases, with 12 bases remaining between them. CDR1 is GTSNPN, CDR2 SVGIG, per germline (reference sequence). This CDR3 comprises 13 residues. Sequencing was performed with immunoSEQ multiplex PCR; in TCRdb, only in-frame clones are kept and a portion is missing. The repertoire holds some 45,000 clones, around 84% seen once, with about 5.3% in the top ten. Notes on this clone: Its antigen is unknown.

As to time point: recipient sample about 28 days before transplant, after cytoreduction. The source was peripheral blood mononuclear cells, collected before stem cell transplant. The TCR originated in a man between 60 and 75 years old with myelodysplastic syndrome. Some clones in this sample may be carry-over from other donors' samples. The chain uses TRBV30 and TRBJ1-1, with TRBD1 as a possible D gene (5 bases). CDR3 sequence (DNA): TGTGCCTATGGGGACGACATGAACACTGAAGCTTTCTTT. The encoded protein is CAYGDDMNTEAFF.